This paragraph reports one T cell receptor (beta chain). Its antigen is undetermined. This CDR3 has 14 amino acids. The germline CDR1 and CDR2 sequences are MNHEY and SVGEGT. V lost 6 bases, J lost 1 base, and 12 bases lay in between. The 5'RACE method, run with constant-segment primers, produced TCR alpha and TCR beta cDNA libraries (carrying sample barcodes and UMIs). TCRdb re-analysed the 5' RACE reads in MiXCR, keeping a single row per CDR3 protein. This sample yields just under 550,000 distinct CDR3 sequences, of which about a fifth are seen a single time; about 12% belongs to the top ten. This sample is part of a study of T-cell memory formation after mild COVID-19. Study conclusions and caveats: A second wave expanding day 15 to 37 was CD4+-biased; contracting clones were balanced.

The TCR sequence derives from an adult woman who had mild COVID-19 (a few samples of this study predate the infection). Cell type and time point are not known. The sequenced material came from PBMCs or a T cell subset sorted from them (not recorded which). The rearrangement links TRBV6-2 or TRBV6-3 to TRBJ1-1; tentatively, D is TRBD1 (5 bases). The CDR3 region is CASSKTDTNTEAFF. The CDR3 coding sequence is TGTGCCAGCAGCAAGACAGACACGAACACTGAAGCTTTCTTT.